The 8 T cell receptor beta chains given below trace back to one sample, sequenced in a study of blood T cell repertoires in COVID-19. Profiled with immunoSEQ multiplex PCR; TCRdb holds only in-frame clones, not every one. The table lists approximately 200,000 clones, around 86% of them singletons. Sequences were obtained from PBMCs or T cells enriched from blood (not recorded which). These receptor sequences come from a young man in a cohort exposed to, infected with or recovered from COVID-19 (not recorded which).

This rearrangement joins TRBV9 to TRBJ1-2, with 8 bases aligning to TRBD1. This CDR3 region has 15 residues. Germline V gene sequence: CDR1 SGDLS, CDR2 YYNGEE. V trimming: 3 bases; J trimming: 8 bases; junction bases outside the gene matches: 12. CDR3 loop: CASSGWDRLVGGYTF. CDR3 DNA: TGTGCCAGCAGCGGCTGGGACAGGCTCGTTGGGGGCTACACCTTC.

This chain connects TRBV7-8 to TRBJ2-7; perhaps TRBD2 as D (6 bases). This CDR3 region has 14 residues. V lost 0 bases and J lost 0, with 6 bases in between. The germline V gene has CDR1 SGHVS and CDR2 FQNEAQ. The CDR3 region has the DNA TGTGCCAGCAGCTTAGCCGGGAGCTCCTACGAGCAGTACTTC. It yields the protein CASSLAGSSYEQYF.

The chain employs TRBV9 and TRBJ1-4; TRBD1 matches at 8 bases. V lost 0 bases and J lost 7; bases outside the gene matches: 5. Germline V gene lookup returns CDR1 SGDLS and CDR2 YYNGEE. The CDR3 length is 15 residues. The DNA for the CDR3 is TGTGCCAGCAGCGTAGTAGCAGGGGGCGGTGAAAAACTGTTTTTT. The encoded protein is CASSVVAGGGEKLFF. Variable domain in full (rest from reference TRBV9 and TRBJ1-4): DSGVTQTPKHLITATGQRVTLRCSPRSGDLSVYWYQQSLDQGLQFLIQYYNGEERAKGNILERFSAQQFPDLHSELNLSSLELGDSALYFCASSVVAGGGEKLFFGSGTQLSVL.

The chain couples TRBV28 to TRBJ2-7, with D unclear. This CDR3 spans 11 amino acids. Trimming shortened V by 7 bases and J by 3 bases, and 7 bases separated the two germline ends. Germline assignment: CDR1 MDHEN and CDR2 SYDVKM. CDR3 sequence: CASTTHYEQYF. The CDR3 DNA reads TGTGCCAGCACCACTCACTACGAGCAGTACTTC.

The chain recombines TRBV27 with TRBJ2-7; maybe TRBD1 (6 bases). The CDR3 consists of 17 residues. V lost 3 bases and J lost 0, with 18 bases in between. Germline V CDR1 and CDR2: MNHEY, SMNVEV (reference sequence). The CDR3 bases are TGTGCCAGCAGTTTGGGGGTCGGACAGCTAGACTCCTACGAGCAGTACTTC. The encoded protein is CASSLGVGQLDSYEQYF.

V usage is TRBV7-9 and J usage is TRBJ2-7; D remains ambiguous. The V end was cut by 5 bases, the J end by 5 bases, with 13 bases between. This CDR3 has 13 amino acids. The germline gives CDR1 SEHNR, CDR2 FQNEAQ (reference sequence). CDR3 loop: CASSPHPRNEQYF. CDR3 sequence (DNA): TGTGCCAGCAGCCCCCACCCTAGAAACGAGCAGTACTTC.

This chain uses TRBV28 with TRBJ2-1, with 15 bases identical to TRBD2. This CDR3 region has 18 residues. CDR1 MDHEN and CDR2 SYDVKM come from the germline V gene. The junction had 5 bases not matched to a gene; V was cut back by 5 bases and J by 0 bases. The CDR3 spells CASSGGLAGGYSYNEQFF. DNA of the CDR3: TGTGCCAGCAGTGGCGGACTAGCGGGAGGGTACTCCTACAATGAGCAGTTCTTC. Full variable domain (remainder filled in from reference TRBV28 and TRBJ2-1): DVKVTQSSRYLVKRTGEKVFLECVQDMDHENMFWYRQDPGLGLRLIYFSYDVKMKEKGDIPEGYSVSREKKERFSLILESASTNQTSMYLCASSGGLAGGYSYNEQFFGPGTRLTVL.

The chain couples TRBV3-1 (or the pseudogene TRBV3-2) to TRBJ2-1, with 14 bases identical to TRBD2. The CDR3 is made up of 14 amino acids. The junction had 3 bases not matched to a gene; V was cut back by 5 bases and J by 9 bases. Per the germline V gene, CDR1 is LGHDT and CDR2 is YNNKEL (reference sequence). The CDR3 DNA follows: TGTGCCAGCAGCGGGACTAGCGGGAGTAGTGAGCAGTTCTTC. It translates to CASSGTSGSSEQFF.